Sequencing of this T cell receptor beta chain was carried out in a study of blood T cell repertoires in COVID-19. For the study at large: In each case, the material was cDNA or gDNA derived from T cells, B-cell-depleted T cells, or PBMCs.

The trim removed 6 bases at V and 6 bases at J, leaving 6 bases unmatched. The CDR3 runs 15 residues. Germline V CDR1 and CDR2: MRHNA, SNTAGT. Seattle-derived patients entered the study during active infection and were followed longitudinally. In the study's own analysis: For nucleated cells, counts were estimated from reference gene primer amplification. Method: immunoSEQ multiplex PCR; TCRdb's copy keeps in-frame clones and lacks some. V, J and clone size reflect that table, while D and trimming were determined from the DNA. The table shows roughly 70,000 clones, with roughly 80% occurring only once.

The TCR comes from a man aged 55 to 70 with COVID-19, enrolled during active disease. The sequenced sample was peripheral blood. The chain combines TRBV6-4 with TRBJ2-1; 12 nucleotides match TRBD2. CDR3 region: CASSASGGATNEQFF. The CDR3 bases are TGTGCCAGCAGCGCTAGCGGGGGGGCGACCAATGAGCAGTTCTTC.